A selection of T cell receptor beta chains follows, all from one sample in a study of T cells in localized non-small cell lung cancer. Here immunoSEQ multiplex PCR was the method, and the copy in TCRdb shows in-frame clones only, minus some. The profile shows approximately 83,000 clones, roughly 90% of them singletons. This specimen consisted of PBMCs, obtained before any cancer treatment. Every receptor here comes from a woman aged 35 to 69 with stage II squamous cell lung carcinoma. Both conserved end residues are part of each CDR3. A D gene is named only where the DNA matches it firmly. Rows may omit the clone size; those that give it use once, few, many or a size class.

J gene: TRBJ2-2; clone size: once; V gene: TRBV2; D gene: TRBD1; CDR3 protein: CASRVDRGTGELFF; CDR3 DNA: TGTGCCAGCAGAGTGGACAGGGGCACCGGGGAGCTGTTTTTT
J gene: TRBJ1-4; clone size: -; V gene: TRBV10-3; D gene: -; CDR3 protein: CAISEGGNEKLFF; CDR3 DNA: TGTGCCATCAGTGAGGGGGGTAATGAAAAACTGTTTTTT
J gene: TRBJ2-1; clone size: -; V gene: TRBV6-1; D gene: -; CDR3 protein: CASRPLGVGNNEQFF; CDR3 DNA: TGTGCCAGCAGACCTCTAGGGGTCGGAAACAATGAGCAGTTCTTC
J gene: TRBJ2-6; clone size: -; V gene: TRBV23-1; D gene: TRBD1; CDR3 protein: CASSQPLRTGSVLTF; CDR3 DNA: TGCGCCAGCAGTCAACCCCTGAGGACAGGGTCCGTCCTGACTTTC
J gene: TRBJ2-7; clone size: -; V gene: TRBV6-5; D gene: -; CDR3 protein: CASSPGHPVSYEQYF; CDR3 DNA: TGTGCCAGCAGCCCGGGACACCCAGTCTCCTACGAGCAGTACTTC
J gene: TRBJ1-4; clone size: -; V gene: TRBV25-1; D gene: -; CDR3 protein: CASQGQAEEKLFF; CDR3 DNA: TGTGCCAGCCAAGGGCAGGCGGAAGAAAAACTGTTTTTT
J gene: TRBJ2-1; clone size: -; V gene: TRBV4-2; D gene: -; CDR3 protein: CASSPDYAEQFF; CDR3 DNA: TGTGCCAGCAGCCCGGACTACGCAGAGCAGTTCTTC
J gene: TRBJ2-2; clone size: -; V gene: TRBV7-6; D gene: TRBD1; CDR3 protein: CASSSVGTATGELFF; CDR3 DNA: TGTGCCAGCAGTTCCGTCGGGACAGCCACCGGGGAGCTGTTTTTT
J gene: TRBJ2-1; clone size: -; V gene: TRBV28; D gene: -; CDR3 protein: CASSPIGLDEQFF; CDR3 DNA: TGTGCCAGCAGTCCCATCGGGTTAGATGAGCAGTTCTTC
J gene: TRBJ1-1; clone size: -; V gene: TRBV19; D gene: -; CDR3 protein: CASSIRATARLEEAFF; CDR3 DNA: TGTGCCAGTAGTATAAGGGCGACAGCCCGACTCGAGGAAGCTTTCTTT
J gene: TRBJ2-4; clone size: -; V gene: TRBV30; D gene: TRBD1; CDR3 protein: CAWRKTGVVLYF; CDR3 DNA: TGTGCCTGGCGAAAGACAGGGGTGGTATTGTACTTC
J gene: TRBJ2-7; clone size: -; V gene: TRBV15; D gene: -; CDR3 protein: CATSRGSNYEQYF; CDR3 DNA: TGTGCCACCAGCAGAGGAAGTAACTACGAGCAGTACTTC
J gene: TRBJ2-3; clone size: -; V gene: TRBV7-6; D gene: -; CDR3 protein: CASSRPSILGDTQYF; CDR3 DNA: TGTGCCAGCAGCCGCCCCTCCATCTTGGGAGATACGCAGTATTTT
J gene: TRBJ2-7; clone size: -; V gene: TRBV11-2; D gene: TRBD2; CDR3 protein: CASSFSGAGGYEQYF; CDR3 DNA: TGTGCCAGCAGCTTCTCGGGAGCGGGGGGCTACGAGCAGTACTTC
J gene: TRBJ1-6; clone size: once; V gene: TRBV27; D gene: -; CDR3 protein: CASGWGDGSPLHF; CDR3 DNA: TGTGCCAGCGGGTGGGGGGATGGTTCACCCCTCCACTTT
J gene: TRBJ1-4; clone size: once; V gene: TRBV5-1; D gene: TRBD1; CDR3 protein: CASSLEGTGIEKLFF; CDR3 DNA: TGCGCCAGCAGCTTGGAGGGGACAGGGATTGAAAAACTGTTTTTT
J gene: TRBJ2-3; clone size: -; V gene: TRBV28; D gene: -; CDR3 protein: CASQAFNTDTQYF; CDR3 DNA: TGTGCCAGCCAGGCTTTTAACACAGATACGCAGTATTTT
J gene: TRBJ2-2; clone size: once; V gene: TRBV14; D gene: -; CDR3 protein: CASSQVPPGELFF; CDR3 DNA: TGTGCCAGCAGCCAAGTTCCCCCCGGGGAGCTGTTTTTT
J gene: TRBJ1-2; clone size: -; V gene: TRBV10-3; D gene: TRBD1; CDR3 protein: CAITSGGRGRSNYGYTF; CDR3 DNA: TGTGCCATCACATCGGGGGGCAGGGGGCGATCGAACTATGGCTACACCTTC
J gene: TRBJ2-3; clone size: once; V gene: TRBV27; D gene: -; CDR3 protein: CASTYRRSSTDTQYF; CDR3 DNA: TGTGCCAGCACCTACCGTCGGTCCAGCACAGATACGCAGTATTTT
J gene: TRBJ2-7; clone size: -; V gene: TRBV5-4; D gene: -; CDR3 protein: CASSLAGSYEQYF; CDR3 DNA: TGTGCCAGCAGCTTAGCGGGTTCCTACGAGCAGTACTTC
J gene: TRBJ1-5; clone size: -; V gene: TRBV30; D gene: -; CDR3 protein: CAWSRAGGSNQPQHF; CDR3 DNA: TGTGCCTGGAGCCGGGCGGGGGGTAGCAATCAGCCCCAGCATTTT
J gene: TRBJ2-2; clone size: once; V gene: TRBV5-1; D gene: -; CDR3 protein: CASSLHPLNTGELFF; CDR3 DNA: TGCGCCAGCAGCTTGCATCCGCTTAACACCGGGGAGCTGTTTTTT
J gene: TRBJ2-5; clone size: once; V gene: TRBV5-1; D gene: TRBD2; CDR3 protein: CASSLGTSGSGAQETQYF; CDR3 DNA: TGCGCCAGCAGCTTGGGGACTAGCGGGAGTGGGGCACAAGAGACCCAGTACTTC
J gene: TRBJ1-6; clone size: -; V gene: TRBV2; D gene: -; CDR3 protein: CASSEGGSNSPLHF; CDR3 DNA: TGTGCCAGCAGTGAGGGGGGGTCCAATTCACCCCTCCACTTT
J gene: TRBJ1-4; clone size: -; V gene: TRBV5-6; D gene: -; CDR3 protein: CASSRNRVGVNEKLFF; CDR3 DNA: TGTGCCAGCAGCAGAAACAGGGTGGGAGTTAATGAAAAACTGTTTTTT
J gene: TRBJ2-7; clone size: -; V gene: TRBV18; D gene: -; CDR3 protein: CASSPDRLSYEQYF; CDR3 DNA: TGTGCCAGCTCGCCCGACAGACTCTCCTACGAGCAGTACTTC
J gene: TRBJ2-2; clone size: -; V gene: TRBV19; D gene: TRBD1; CDR3 protein: CASSLLQGAAGELFF; CDR3 DNA: TGTGCCAGTAGTCTGCTACAGGGGGCGGCCGGGGAGCTGTTTTTT
J gene: TRBJ2-1; clone size: -; V gene: TRBV19; D gene: -; CDR3 protein: CASSGQGVPYNEQFF; CDR3 DNA: TGTGCCAGTAGTGGGCAGGGCGTCCCCTACAATGAGCAGTTCTTC
J gene: TRBJ2-3; clone size: -; V gene: TRBV7-6; D gene: TRBD2; CDR3 protein: CASSTYGTSGSSKPQYF; CDR3 DNA: TGTGCCAGCAGCACATATGGGACTAGCGGGAGTTCTAAGCCGCAGTATTTT
J gene: TRBJ1-5; clone size: -; V gene: TRBV6-1; D gene: TRBD1; CDR3 protein: CASSRDRGHVQPQHF; CDR3 DNA: TGTGCCAGCAGTAGGGACAGGGGGCACGTTCAGCCCCAGCATTTT
J gene: TRBJ2-7; clone size: once; V gene: TRBV6-1; D gene: TRBD1; CDR3 protein: CASDRDRYEQYF; CDR3 DNA: TGTGCCAGCGACCGGGACAGATACGAGCAGTACTTC
J gene: TRBJ1-1; clone size: -; V gene: TRBV29-1; D gene: TRBD1; CDR3 protein: CSVLTGANTEAFF; CDR3 DNA: TGCAGCGTTCTGACAGGGGCGAACACTGAAGCTTTCTTT